One sample yielded the 8 T cell receptor beta chains listed below, sequenced in a study of blood T cell repertoires in COVID-19. Repertoires were generated with immunoSEQ multiplex PCR, while TCRdb's copy carries only in-frame clones and drops some. The sample contains 430,000 or so clones, 70% to 90% of which appear only once. The sequenced sample consisted of PBMCs or T cells enriched from blood (not recorded which). The receptor source for this set is a woman between 35 and 50 years old who had recovered from COVID-19.

This clone was recorded a few times. V gene TRBV5-1 combines with J gene TRBJ1-1; a possible D gene is TRBD1 (6 bases). From germline, CDR1 is SGHRS and CDR2 YFSETQ. This CDR3 spans 14 amino acids. V was pared by 4 bases and J by 4 bases, with 14 bases between. The CDR3 sequence: CASSGKGGSTEAFF. CDR3 bases: TGCGCCAGCAGCGGAAAGGGGGGGAGCACTGAAGCTTTCTTT.

The V and J genes are TRBV18 and TRBJ1-1; TRBD1 matches at 11 bases. The CDR3 consists of 16 residues. Germline V CDR1 and CDR2: KGHSH, LQKENI. V was clipped by 3 bases and J by 4 bases; unmatched bases: 7. CDR3 sequence (DNA): TGTGCCAGCTCACCGACCAGGACAGGGGGCTTCACTGAAGCTTTCTTT. It is translated as CASSPTRTGGFTEAFF.

This rearrangement joins TRBV7-2 to TRBJ2-1; TRBD1 might be the D (5 bases). This CDR3 contains 15 residues. Trimming removed 2 bases from V and 4 bases from J, with 12 bases in between. Germline V gene data show CDR1 as SGHTA and CDR2 as FQGNSA. CDR3 DNA sequence: TGTGCCAGCAGCTTAAGACAGACTTCATACAATGAGCAGTTCTTC. Its protein product is CASSLRQTSYNEQFF.

The genes are TRBV30 and TRBJ2-1, with D perhaps matching TRBD2 (5 bases). V was trimmed by 0 bases and J by 9 bases, leaving 9 bases between them. The CDR3 runs to 12 residues. Germline lookup yields CDR1 GTSNPN and CDR2 SVGIG (reference sequence). CDR3 in amino acids: CAWSVRGAEQFF. In nucleotides, the CDR3 is TGTGCCTGGAGTGTACGGGGTGCTGAGCAGTTCTTC.

V usage is TRBV6-6 and J usage is TRBJ2-1; 7 positions agree with TRBD2. Trimming cost V 2 bases and J 8 bases; bases outside gene matches: 9. Germline values: CDR1 MNHNY, CDR2 SVGAGI (reference sequence). This CDR3 comprises 15 residues. CDR3 sequence (DNA): TGTGCCAGCAGTTACCCCCCGGGGACTAAAGATGAGCAGTTCTTC. Residues: CASSYPPGTKDEQFF.

The V and J genes are TRBV5-1 and TRBJ2-1, with TRBD1 as a possible D gene (6 bases). CDR3 length equals 14 residues. The V end was cut by 4 bases, the J end by 6 bases, with 14 bases between. The germline V gene encodes CDR1 SGHRS and CDR2 YFSETQ. CDR3 in amino acids: CASSGAGTLNEQFF. The CDR3 DNA reads as TGCGCCAGCAGCGGGGCCGGGACACTCAATGAGCAGTTCTTC.

This clone was detected a few times. The chain joins TRBV2 to TRBJ2-7; no definite D call. V lost 7 bases and J lost 6, with 13 bases in between. Germline-derived CDR1 and CDR2 are SNHLY and FYNNEI. The CDR3 has 12 amino acids. CDR3: CASISENPEQYF. Here the CDR3 DNA reads TGTGCCAGCATTTCGGAGAACCCCGAGCAGTACTTC.

This chain connects TRBV27 to TRBJ1-5; no definite D call. This CDR3 has 16 residues. Germline CDR1 and CDR2: MNHEY and SMNVEV (reference sequence). V gave up 5 bases and J gave up 4 bases, with 18 bases separating them. CDR3 DNA: TGTGCCAGCAGTCACTCGGATCACCAGACAAATCAGCCCCAGCATTTT. It encodes CASSHSDHQTNQPQHF.